Below, 5 T cell receptor beta chains from the same sample are listed, as sequenced in a study of Tregs in tolerant kidney transplant recipients. Sequencing was performed with immunoSEQ multiplex PCR; in TCRdb, only in-frame clones are kept and a portion is missing. The table lists about 240,000 clones, 84% of them singletons. Sequencing input: CD4+ T cells from blood. The receptors come from a human donor in good health.

The CDR3 DNA reads as TGTGCTAGTGGCCCCGCCGAGGGGGCGTGGGAGACCCAGTACTTC. This translates into CASGPAEGAWETQYF. The chain joins TRBV12-5 to TRBJ2-5, with 7 bases fitting TRBD1. Germline V gene sequence: CDR1 LGHNT, CDR2 FRNRAP. J was trimmed by 5 bases and V by 6 bases; bases with no gene match: 12. The CDR3 is 15 residues long.

The genes are TRBV10-1 and TRBJ1-2; D possibly corresponds to TRBD1 (5 bases). The V gene's germline CDR1 is WNHNN and CDR2 SYGVQD (reference sequence). The V and J ends lost 11 bases and 7 bases respectively, with 14 bases between them. The CDR3 has 11 amino acids. For the CDR3, the DNA is TGCGCCCCAAATGGGGCGTGTGGCTACACCTTC. Amino acid sequence: CAPNGACGYTF.

The V call is TRBV6-1, the J call TRBJ1-4; TRBD1 agrees at 10 bases. Unmatched junction bases numbered 6, after V lost 5 bases and J lost 6 bases. The CDR3 covers 15 residues. Germline assignment: CDR1 MNHNS and CDR2 SASEGT. CDR3 bases: TGTGCCAGCAGTTCCAGGGACAGGGGAGATGAAAAACTGTTTTTT. It translates to CASSSRDRGDEKLFF.

V gene TRBV7-8 combines with J gene TRBJ1-3, with 8 positions matching TRBD1. Per the germline V gene, CDR1 is SGHVS and CDR2 is FQNEAQ. The CDR3 is made up of 16 amino acids. With V trimmed by 5 bases and J by 0 bases, 6 bases remained unmatched. The CDR3: CASSLRDRNSGNTIYF. In nucleotides, the CDR3 is TGTGCCAGCAGCCTACGGGACAGGAACTCTGGAAACACCATATATTTT.

This sequence joins TRBV5-1 and TRBJ1-2; 8 nucleotides line up with TRBD1. CDR3 length: 16 residues. J was trimmed by 1 base and V by 4 bases; bases with no gene match: 9. The germline V gene has CDR1 SGHRS and CDR2 YFSETQ. The CDR3 loop is CASSPASDRVNYGYTF. The DNA for the CDR3 is TGCGCCAGCAGCCCCGCTTCGGACAGGGTTAACTATGGCTACACCTTC.